A selection of T cell receptor beta chains follows, all from one sample in a study of T cell repertoires in cytomegalovirus infection. TCRdb called the reads again in MiXCR, with one record for every CDR3 protein. The table lists hundreds of thousands of distinct CDR3 sequences, more than 9% of them singletons. Sequenced material: PBMCs. The receptors shown here come from a human donor in good health (CMV status not recorded). Some clones in this sample may be carry-over from other donors' samples. The CDR3 runs from the conserved cysteine through the conserved F or W. Expanded clones are given a class, and other clones once, few, many or no size at all.

>TRBJ1-1|many|TRBV11-2
CASSLVLNRNTEAFF
>TRBJ1-2|many|TRBV7-6
CASSKDRVDGYTF
>TRBJ1-2|NA|TRBV27
CASSFRESYGYTF
>TRBJ1-5|many|TRBV4-2
CASSQDNFRGGPGPQHF
>TRBJ1-4|NA|TRBV12-3/TRBV12-4
CASRSQGGREKLFF
>TRBJ2-7|many|TRBV7-6
CASSLKGDEQYF
>TRBJ1-1|few|TRBV29-1
CSVEGSEGTEAFF
>TRBJ2-7|many|TRBV6-1
CASRGTIGTAPYEQYF
>TRBJ2-7|few|TRBV7-9
CASSLDPPGLAGEQYF
>TRBJ2-1|many|TRBV7-2
CASSRALAGEQFF
>TRBJ2-7|few|TRBV6-2/TRBV6-3
CASKGTRSYEQYF
>TRBJ2-7|many|TRBV27
CASSLSSGQGLYEQYF
>TRBJ1-6|many|TRBV12-3/TRBV12-4
CASSFLNSPLHF
>TRBJ1-3|many|TRBV7-2
CASSPRRGGSGNTIYF
>TRBJ2-1|many|TRBV7-2
CASSLGGGARNEQFF
>TRBJ2-7|NA|TRBV19
CASSTRDSYYEQYF
>TRBJ2-5|many|TRBV7-6
CASSLGTSGLETQYF
>TRBJ2-1|few|TRBV7-6
CASRARQGSHEQFF
>TRBJ2-2|NA|TRBV7-2
CASSLGGGGANTGELFF
>TRBJ2-3|NA|TRBV12-3/TRBV12-4
CTSSFDSGVTDTQYF
>TRBJ2-3|NA|TRBV20-1
CSAETSTSGGTDTQYF
>TRBJ1-5|few|TRBV2
CASSEVQSNQPQHF
>TRBJ2-3|few|TRBV5-5
CASSLSYGGYTDTQYF
>TRBJ1-5|few|TRBV6-2/TRBV6-3
CASSPSAQGGNQPQHF
>TRBJ2-1|few|TRBV19
CASSIESRSYNEQFF
>TRBJ2-7|many|TRBV6-5
CASSYESSGPYEQYF
>TRBJ1-2|once|TRBV10-3
CAISESGTYGYTF
>TRBJ2-3|many|TRBV7-8
CASSSRTSGVTDTQYF
>TRBJ2-1|NA|TRBV9
CASSPDGAHYNEQFF
>TRBJ1-5|many|TRBV7-2
CASSLAERGPGKPQHF
>TRBJ2-1|many|TRBV6-1
CASSPPGGLNEQFF
>TRBJ2-5|few|TRBV20-1
CSARLVGSQETQYF
>TRBJ1-3|NA|TRBV7-9
CARSGSGNTIYF
>TRBJ1-5|NA|TRBV18
CASSPRQGARPEPQHF
>TRBJ1-1|NA|TRBV9
CASSVGGKGTEAFF
>TRBJ2-5|NA|TRBV2
CASIIRETTQETQYF
>TRBJ2-7|many|TRBV11-2
CASSNIRDSSYEQYF
>TRBJ1-2|many|TRBV6-2/TRBV6-3
CASSLRSAFNYGYTF
>TRBJ2-5|many|TRBV7-2
CASSDQLTQYF
>TRBJ2-3|NA|TRBV19
CAISSSGRFTDTQYF
>TRBJ2-1|NA|TRBV7-2
CASSLDVGRGGWGEQFF
>TRBJ2-3|NA|TRBV10-3
CAISGTQLTDTQYF
>TRBJ2-7|many|TRBV28
CASSLPVSYEQYF
>TRBJ1-2|NA|TRBV5-6
CASSLITGGYTF
>TRBJ2-1|many|TRBV11-3
CASSSGFSNEQFF
>TRBJ1-2|many|TRBV10-3
CAIRQSNYGYTF
>TRBJ1-1|few|TRBV4-2
CASSKRQSEAFF
>TRBJ2-7|NA|TRBV28
CASTLGPGGQGEQYF
>TRBJ2-1|NA|TRBV29-1
CSANSPRTGKQFF
>TRBJ2-7|once|TRBV20-1
CSASSGRSLSTYEQYF
>TRBJ2-7|few|TRBV7-3
CASSLSPGDEQYF
>TRBJ2-1|many|TRBV7-3
CASSSRTGTGNNEQFF